Shown below are 13 T cell receptor beta chains from a single sample sequenced in a study of T cells in Graves' hyperthyroidism and ophthalmopathy. Researchers took RNA transcripts and amplified the TCR beta CDR3 regions from them. First-round RT-PCR of the TCR CDR3 relied on the HTBI primer set. TCRdb reanalysed the multiplex PCR reads using MiXCR and keeps one entry per CDR3 protein. The data hold roughly 180,000 distinct CDR3 sequences, with around 8.9% observed a single time. The source material was blood. Every receptor here comes from a woman aged 18-29 years with Graves' hyperthyroidism that later progressed to Graves' ophthalmopathy.

This clonotype was seen repeatedly, ten times or more. The rearrangement links TRBV5-6 to TRBJ1-5; D gene ambiguous. Deletions cut 1 base from V and 0 bases from J, with 8 bases between. Germline CDR1 and CDR2: SGHDT and YYEEEE. This CDR3 has 15 amino acids. CDR3 region: CASSLKRISNQPQHF. In nucleotides, the CDR3 is TGTGCCAGCAGCTTGAAACGTATTAGCAATCAGCCCCAGCATTTT.

The rearrangement links TRBV19 to TRBJ1-4, with TRBD1 matching over 7 bases. The CDR3 is made up of 15 amino acids. Germline V gene sequence: CDR1 LNHDA, CDR2 SQIVND (reference sequence). The V segment lost 4 bases and the J segment 4 bases; nucleotides outside the gene matches: 6. The CDR3 loop is CASSNRQGNNEKLFF. DNA for the CDR3: TGTGCCAGTAGTAACCGACAGGGTAATAATGAAAAACTGTTTTTT.

This clonotype was recorded at least ten times. The chain couples TRBV27 to TRBJ2-1, with TRBD1 as a possible D gene (5 bases). The CDR3 has 15 residues. The ends were cut back, 4 bases at V and 4 bases at J, with 14 bases in the middle. Germline V gene data show CDR1 as MNHEY and CDR2 as SMNVEV (reference sequence). The CDR3 reads CASSSPDTAYNEQFF. The CDR3 DNA sequence: TGTGCCAGCAGTTCCCCGGACACCGCATACAATGAGCAGTTCTTC.

In this sample, this clonotype turned up a few times. V gene TRBV7-9 combines with J gene TRBJ1-6; tentative D call: TRBD1 (5 bases). V lost 2 bases, J lost 9 bases, and 11 bases lay in between. The CDR3 extends over 14 amino acids. CDR1 SEHNR and CDR2 FQNEAQ come from the germline V gene (reference sequence). The CDR3 loop reads CASSLQGVGSPLHF. CDR3 in DNA: TGTGCCAGCAGCTTACAGGGTGTCGGTTCACCCCTCCACTTT.

This clonotype was seen only a few times. The chain employs TRBV6-1 and TRBJ1-2, with 9 bases identical to TRBD1. The junction had 6 bases not matched to a gene; V was cut back by 5 bases and J by 5 bases. The CDR3 length is 14 residues. Germline CDR1 and CDR2: MNHNS and SASEGT. DNA for the CDR3: TGTGCCAGCAGTCGGGACAGGGCAAAATATGGCTACACCTTC. Amino acid sequence: CASSRDRAKYGYTF.

This clonotype was observed at least ten times. The V gene is TRBV19, the J gene TRBJ2-7, with TRBD2 identical over 9 bases. In germline, CDR1 is LNHDA, CDR2 SQIVND (reference sequence). The CDR3 extends over 15 amino acids. Germline trimming cut 5 bases from V and 4 bases from J; bases unmatched to any gene: 9. CDR3 region: CASSVGGRASYEQYF. CDR3 in DNA: TGTGCCAGTAGTGTTGGCGGGAGGGCTTCGTACGAGCAGTACTTC.

This clonotype was counted many times. V gene TRBV30 combines with J gene TRBJ2-7; 7 nucleotides match TRBD1. Per the germline V gene, CDR1 is GTSNPN and CDR2 is SVGIG (reference sequence). This CDR3 region has 12 residues. The junction had 6 bases not matched to a gene; V was cut back by 1 base and J by 9 bases. The CDR3 loop reads CAWSADRVGQYF. The CDR3 coding sequence is TGTGCCTGGAGTGCCGACAGGGTGGGGCAGTACTTC.

This clonotype was detected ten times or more. The genes are TRBV6-1 and TRBJ2-7; tentatively, D is TRBD2 (7 bases). Trimming cost V 4 bases and J 6 bases, with 19 bases left between them. Germline V gene lookup returns CDR1 MNHNS and CDR2 SASEGT. The CDR3 runs 15 residues. The CDR3 spells CASSARGARHAEQYF. CDR3 coding DNA: TGTGCCAGCAGTGCTCGGGGGGCGCGTCACGCCGAGCAGTACTTC.

Many counts were recorded for this clonotype. The CDR3, as DNA: TGTGCCAGCAGCGCGTTGGGACAGGGGACCTTCGAGCAGTACTTC. This encodes CASSALGQGTFEQYF. This chain connects TRBV7-9 to TRBJ2-7, with 10 positions matching TRBD1. This CDR3 contains 15 residues. J lost 6 bases, V lost 5 bases, and 10 bases had no gene match. The germline gives CDR1 SEHNR, CDR2 FQNEAQ (reference sequence).

This clonotype has ten or more counts. The chain uses TRBV30 and TRBJ2-2; 7 nucleotides match TRBD1. V trimming: 4 bases; J trimming: 6 bases; junction bases outside the gene matches: 8. The CDR3 is made up of 14 amino acids. The germline V gene encodes CDR1 GTSNPN and CDR2 SVGIG (reference sequence). The CDR3 bases are TGTGCCTGGAACCGGGACAGTTATTCCGGGGAGCTGTTTTTT. Protein product: CAWNRDSYSGELFF.

In its sample, this clonotype was seen many times. This chain connects TRBV30 to TRBJ2-5, with 7 positions matching TRBD1. V dropped 0 bases and J dropped 5; count of bases not matched to a gene: 6. Germline values: CDR1 GTSNPN, CDR2 SVGIG (reference sequence). The CDR3 is 14 amino acids. CDR3 bases: TGTGCCTGGAGTGTACACAGGGGAACCGAGACCCAGTACTTC. It encodes CAWSVHRGTETQYF.

This clonotype was picked up many times. This rearrangement joins TRBV12-3 or TRBV12-4 to TRBJ2-2, with D uncertain. V gave up 3 bases and J gave up 4 bases, with 9 bases separating them. The CDR3 sequence is 14 residues long. The CDR3 reads CASSFFPATGELFF. CDR3 bases: TGTGCCAGCAGTTTTTTCCCGGCCACCGGGGAGCTGTTTTTT.

At least ten counts were recorded for this clonotype. V is TRBV9 and J is TRBJ2-3; 8 positions agree with TRBD1. J was trimmed by 1 base and V by 3 bases; bases with no gene match: 4. Germline V gene data show CDR1 as SGDLS and CDR2 as YYNGEE. The CDR3 extends over 15 amino acids. The CDR3 DNA sequence: TGTGCCAGCAGCGACGAGGGACAGGGCACAGATACGCAGTATTTT. It translates to CASSDEGQGTDTQYF.